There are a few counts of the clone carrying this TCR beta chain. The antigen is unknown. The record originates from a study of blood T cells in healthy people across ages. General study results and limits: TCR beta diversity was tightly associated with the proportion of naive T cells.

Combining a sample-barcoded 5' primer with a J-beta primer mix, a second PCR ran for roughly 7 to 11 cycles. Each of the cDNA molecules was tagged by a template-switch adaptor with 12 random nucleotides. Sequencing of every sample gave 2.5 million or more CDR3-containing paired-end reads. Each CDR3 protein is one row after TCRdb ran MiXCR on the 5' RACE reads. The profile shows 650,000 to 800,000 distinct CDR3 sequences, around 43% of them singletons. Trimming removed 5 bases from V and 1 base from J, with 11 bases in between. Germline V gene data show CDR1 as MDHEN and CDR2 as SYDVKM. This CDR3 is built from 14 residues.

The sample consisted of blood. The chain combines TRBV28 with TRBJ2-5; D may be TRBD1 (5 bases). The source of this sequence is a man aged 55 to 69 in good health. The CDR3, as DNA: TGTGCCAGCAGTCACCTCGACAGCCAAGAGACCCAGTACTTC. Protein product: CASSHLDSQETQYF. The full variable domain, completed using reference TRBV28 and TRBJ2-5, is DVKVTQSSRYLVKRTGEKVFLECVQDMDHENMFWYRQDPGLGLRLIYFSYDVKMKEKGDIPEGYSVSREKKERFSLILESASTNQTSMYLCASSHLDSQETQYFGPGTRLLVL.